The sequence of this TCR beta chain was determined in a study of technical replicates of blood from a few donors. The CDR3 runs to 13 residues. V was shortened by 3 bases and J by 3 bases, with 9 bases between the two germline ends. Germline V CDR1 and CDR2: KGHSH, LQKENI. Clones were read by immunoSEQ multiplex PCR, and TCRdb kept only the in-frame ones, dropping some. The sample has some 70,000 clones; approximately 88% are singletons. The sequence came from a human donor in good health. Some clones in this sample may be carry-over from other donors' samples. Sequencing input: PBMCs. The J gene is TRBJ2-7, the V gene TRBV18; no clear D. CDR3 sequence: CASSPSQYYEQYF. CDR3 DNA sequence: TGTGCCAGCTCACCGTCGCAGTACTACGAGCAGTACTTC.